This passage covers 3 T cell receptor beta chains from one sample sequenced in a study of blood T cell repertoires in COVID-19. Repertoires were generated with immunoSEQ multiplex PCR, while TCRdb's copy carries only in-frame clones and drops some. This sample has approximately 270,000 clones; 65% to 90% occur once, and the top ten carry more than 1.5%. Sample: PBMCs or T cells enriched from blood (not recorded which). These TCRs come from a man in his forties who had recovered from COVID-19.

The CDR3 loop reads CASSGDGGHTEAFF. The CDR3 DNA reads as TGTGCCAGTAGTGGGGACGGGGGGCACACTGAAGCTTTCTTT. The chain combines TRBV19 with TRBJ1-1; possibly TRBD1 for D (6 bases). The V gene's germline CDR1 is LNHDA and CDR2 SQIVND (reference sequence). The CDR3 is 14 amino acids. V was cut by 5 bases and J by 3 bases, with 13 bases left in between.

The chain is built from TRBV21-1 and TRBJ1-6; TRBD1 reflects the table's D call only, with no check against the DNA. TRBV21-1 is labeled a pseudogene. The CDR3 runs to 15 residues. Written as DNA, the CDR3 is TGTGCCAGCAGCAGGGGCAGACTTGACAATTCACCCCTCCACTTT. It encodes CASSRGRLDNSPLHF.

The J gene is TRBJ2-7, the V gene TRBV7-6; the D is unclear. The germline gives CDR1 SGHVS, CDR2 FNYEAQ. V gave up 6 bases and J gave up 4 bases, with 7 bases separating them. CDR3 length equals 11 residues. CDR3 DNA: TGTGCCAGCAGTGGAGAATACGAGCAGTACTTC. Its protein is CASSGEYEQYF.